This T cell receptor (beta chain) is drawn from a study of T-cell reconstitution after alpha-beta-depleted transplantation in children. This clonotype appeared a few times. This sample's TCRbeta library carried unique molecular identifier barcodes. TCRdb re-called the PCR reads through MiXCR, storing one row per CDR3 protein. The table has some 490,000 distinct CDR3 sequences, under 15% seen once. J was trimmed by 0 bases and V by 4 bases; bases with no gene match: 5. Germline loops: CDR1 SQVTM, CDR2 ANQGSEA. The CDR3 loop spans 14 amino acids. Material: PBMCs from the stem cell graft donor, obtained from the stem cell graft. This TCR derives from a human donor who donated a stem cell graft to a child with combined immunodeficiency. The chain employs TRBV29-1 and TRBJ1-1; 7 nucleotides line up with TRBD1. The CDR3: CSVGHRGMNTEAFF. Here the CDR3 DNA reads TGCAGCGTTGGGCACAGGGGTATGAACACTGAAGCTTTCTTT.